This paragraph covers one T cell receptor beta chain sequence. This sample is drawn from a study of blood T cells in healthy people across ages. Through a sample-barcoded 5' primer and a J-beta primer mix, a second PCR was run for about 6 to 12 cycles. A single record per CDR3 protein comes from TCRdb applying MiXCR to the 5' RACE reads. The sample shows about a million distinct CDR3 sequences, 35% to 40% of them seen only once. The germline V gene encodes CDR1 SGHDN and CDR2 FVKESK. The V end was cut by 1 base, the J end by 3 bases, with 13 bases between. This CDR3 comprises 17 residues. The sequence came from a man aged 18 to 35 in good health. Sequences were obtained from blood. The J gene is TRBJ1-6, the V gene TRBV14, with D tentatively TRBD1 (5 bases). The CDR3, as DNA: TGTGCCAGCAGCCAAGGAGGGGCGATCTTCTATAATTCACCCCTCCACTTT. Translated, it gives CASSQGGAIFYNSPLHF.